Presented here are 4 T cell receptor beta chains from one specimen sequenced in a study of TIL therapy for anti-PD-1-resistant metastatic lung cancer. Sequencing used immunoSEQ v3. Sequencing was performed with immunoSEQ multiplex PCR; in TCRdb, only in-frame clones are kept and a portion is missing. The table includes about 100,000 clones, about three fifths detected once. Time point indicated: pre-treatment sample, taken before nivolumab and TIL therapy. Pleural nodules or supraclavicular lymph nodes made up most of the excised metastases sampled. The sample here was tumor tissue, taken at baseline. The receptors derive from a person between 30 and 79 years old with non-small cell lung cancer.

This chain links TRBV7-9 with TRBJ1-1; 7 nucleotides match TRBD1. CDR1 is SEHNR, CDR2 FQNEAQ, per germline (reference sequence). V dropped 5 bases and J dropped 4; count of bases not matched to a gene: 10. This CDR3 contains 15 residues. CDR3 residues: CASSPLTGMSTEAFF. In DNA form, the CDR3 reads TGTGCCAGCAGCCCTTTGACAGGGATGAGCACTGAAGCTTTCTTT. The full variable domain, rest sourced from reference TRBV7-9 and TRBJ1-1, is DTGVSQNPRHKITKRGQNVTFRCDPISEHNRLYWYRQTLGQGPEFLTYFQNEAQLEKSRLLSDRFSAERPKGSFSTLEIQRTEQGDSAMYLCASSPLTGMSTEAFFGQGTRLTVV.

This clone was observed at least ten times. V usage is TRBV6-6 and J usage is TRBJ1-5; maybe TRBD1 (6 bases). The CDR3 is made up of 15 amino acids. Per the germline V gene, CDR1 is MNHNY and CDR2 is SVGAGI (reference sequence). Trimming cost V 6 bases and J 2 bases, with 14 bases left between them. CDR3 in DNA: TGTGCCAGCAGGCCAGGGGAAAAAGGCAATCAGCCCCAGCATTTT. It yields the protein CASRPGEKGNQPQHF.

This clone was observed a few times. The V gene is TRBV24-1, the J gene TRBJ2-1; perhaps TRBD1 as D (5 bases). Germline lookup yields CDR1 KGHDR and CDR2 SFDVKD. The CDR3 extends over 13 amino acids. Trimming cost V 1 base and J 6 bases, with 6 bases left between them. The CDR3 DNA follows: TGTGCCACCAGTGATTTAAGGGGCAATGAGCAGTTCTTC. It codes for CATSDLRGNEQFF.

The V and J genes are TRBV27 and TRBJ2-7; 9 nucleotides align to TRBD2. Germline lookup yields CDR1 MNHEY and CDR2 SMNVEV (reference sequence). The CDR3 contains 13 residues. Unmatched junction bases numbered 3, after V lost 3 bases and J lost 6 bases. The CDR3: CASSLVAGVEQYF. In DNA, the CDR3 is TGTGCCAGCAGTTTGGTAGCGGGAGTCGAGCAGTACTTC.